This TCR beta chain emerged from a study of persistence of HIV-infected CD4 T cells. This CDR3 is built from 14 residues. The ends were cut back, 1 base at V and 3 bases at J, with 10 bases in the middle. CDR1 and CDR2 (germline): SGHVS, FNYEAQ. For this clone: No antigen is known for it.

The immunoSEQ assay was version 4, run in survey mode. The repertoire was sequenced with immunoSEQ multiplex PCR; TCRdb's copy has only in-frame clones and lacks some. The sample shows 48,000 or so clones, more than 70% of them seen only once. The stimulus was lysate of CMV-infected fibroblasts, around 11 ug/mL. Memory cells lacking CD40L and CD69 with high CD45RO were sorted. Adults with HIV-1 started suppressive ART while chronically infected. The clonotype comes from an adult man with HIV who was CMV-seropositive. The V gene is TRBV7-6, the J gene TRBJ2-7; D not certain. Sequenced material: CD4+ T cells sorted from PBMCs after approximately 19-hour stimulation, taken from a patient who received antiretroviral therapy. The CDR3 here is CASSLEAANYEQYF. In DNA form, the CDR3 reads TGTGCCAGCAGCTTAGAGGCAGCTAACTACGAGCAGTACTTC.